The 10 T cell receptor beta chains presented below share a single source sample, sequenced in a study of post-analysis software for immune sequencing data. Broader study findings: Higher frequency in patients than in controls was seen for roughly 5 TRBV segments, with TRBV5-6, TRBV5-1 and TRBV20-1 among them.

Their antigen targets remain unknown. cDNA libraries for TCR beta contained unique molecular identifiers. TCRdb recomputed calls from the PCR reads with MiXCR, one row per CDR3 protein. The data contain 430,000 or so distinct CDR3 sequences, less than 40% of them singletons. The sequenced sample consisted of blood. These receptor sequences come from a girl aged 2 to 10 with multiple sclerosis.

The chain employs TRBV7-8 and TRBJ2-6; D is possibly TRBD1 (6 bases). This CDR3 region has 15 residues. Trimming stripped 5 bases from V and 3 bases from J, with 11 bases between. From germline, CDR1 is SGHVS and CDR2 FQNEAQ. Here the CDR3 DNA reads TGTGCCAGCAGCGGACAGTATTTTGGGGCCAACGTCCTGACTTTC. This codes for CASSGQYFGANVLTF.

This clonotype was detected only a few times. J is TRBJ2-3 and V is TRBV4-1; unclear D gene. V was clipped by 4 bases and J by 4 bases, with 12 bases between them. Per the germline V gene, CDR1 is MGHRA and CDR2 is YSYEKL. The CDR3 is 14 residues long. CDR3 in DNA: TGCGCCAGCAGCCTGACGCGCAGCGCAGATACGCAGTATTTT. As protein: CASSLTRSADTQYF.

As regards this clonotype: A much larger clone is a single base away; this may be a read error. The chain has TRBV20-1 and TRBJ2-1, with 8 bases identical to TRBD2. CDR3 length: 14 residues. The germline V gene encodes CDR1 DFQATT and CDR2 SNEGSKA (reference sequence). V shed 6 bases, J shed 9 bases, and the junction held 13 bases outside the gene matches. The CDR3 DNA is TGCAGTGCGCAACTAGCGGCCTCGCCCAGTGAGCAGTTCTTC. Amino acids: CSAQLAASPSEQFF.

This clonotype appeared a few times. The chain uses TRBV27 and TRBJ2-1; D is uncertain. V was shortened by 2 bases and J by 0 bases, with 8 bases between the two germline ends. Germline V gene data show CDR1 as MNHEY and CDR2 as SMNVEV (reference sequence). This CDR3 is built from 15 residues. CDR3 loop: CASSLIRSSYNEQFF. CDR3 nucleotides: TGTGCCAGCAGTTTAATACGGAGCTCCTACAATGAGCAGTTCTTC.

The sample holds a few counts of this clonotype. The CDR3 nucleotides are TGTGCCACCAGCAGAGAGAGGACAGGGCATGGCTACACCTTC. It codes for CATSRERTGHGYTF. This chain links TRBV15 with TRBJ1-2, with 8 bases that match TRBD1. The CDR3 is 14 residues long. Germline CDR1 and CDR2: LNHNV and YYDKDF (reference sequence). The V gene end was trimmed by 0 bases and the J gene end by 6 bases; junction bases not matched to a gene: 3.

About this clonotype: Germline and junction disagree at one end, which may indicate a read error. The chain combines TRBV7-9 with TRBJ2-3, with TRBD1 as a possible D gene (5 bases). Germline CDR1 and CDR2: SEHNR and FQNEAQ (reference sequence). The CDR3 spans 13 residues. This chain's CDR3 is CASGLEQDTPQYF. CDR3 DNA sequence: TGTGCCAGCGGCTTAGAACAGGACACCCCACAGTATTTT.

The chain is built from TRBV6-5 and TRBJ2-7; TRBD2 might be the D (5 bases). CDR3 size: 13 residues. Per germline, CDR1 MNHEY and CDR2 SVGAGI. V was shortened by 5 bases and J by 5 bases, with 13 bases between the two germline ends. CDR3 coding DNA: TGTGCCAGCAGTAAGTTGAGACTAAACGAGCAGTACTTC. Protein product: CASSKLRLNEQYF.

The chain carries TRBV11-2 and TRBJ2-3, with D perhaps TRBD2 (6 bases). CDR3 length: 16 residues. Germline assignment: CDR1 SGHAT and CDR2 FQNNGV. Trimming removed 5 bases at V and 0 bases at J, with 15 bases between. The CDR3 loop reads CASSHGLQTSTDTQYF. The DNA of the CDR3 is TGTGCCAGCAGCCATGGACTACAAACTAGCACAGATACGCAGTATTTT.

This chain's CDR3 is CASRYARTSSEQYF. Here the CDR3 DNA reads TGTGCCAGCAGATACGCCAGGACTAGCAGCGAGCAGTACTTC. The chain recombines TRBV12-3 or TRBV12-4 with TRBJ2-7, with 8 bases that match TRBD2. V gave up 6 bases and J gave up 6 bases; unmatched junction bases: 10. The CDR3 is made up of 14 amino acids.

The CDR3, as DNA: TGTGCCATCAGGGGGGGACCAGTCTACGAGCAGTACTTC. Amino acids: CAIRGGPVYEQYF. The chain has TRBV10-3 and TRBJ2-7; perhaps TRBD2 as D (6 bases). In germline, CDR1 is ENHRY, CDR2 SYGVKD. Trimming stripped 6 bases from V and 3 bases from J, with 12 bases between. The CDR3 has 13 residues.